This TCR beta chain was observed in a study of blood T cell repertoires in COVID-19. Study in general: The United States, Italy and Spain supplied acute and convalescent COVID-19 samples. The analysed material was cDNA or gDNA that came from T cells, B-cell-depleted T cells, or PBMCs.

In the study's own analysis: Amplified reference gene primers provided the basis for estimating nucleated cell counts. The assay was immunoSEQ multiplex PCR, and TCRdb's table has in-frame clones only and misses some. That table gives V, J and clone size, and the DNA gave D and trimming. The table has 85,000 to 100,000 clones, 70% to 85% seen once. This clonotype was sampled from a human donor in a cohort sampled during active COVID-19. Sequences were obtained from peripheral blood.

The CDR3 protein is CASSLAGGREQYF. CDR3 DNA sequence: TGCGCCAGCAGCTTGGCGGGAGGTCGCGAGCAGTACTTC. V gene TRBV5-1 combines with J gene TRBJ2-7, with TRBD2 matching 7 bases. This CDR3 has 13 amino acids. In germline, CDR1 is SGHRS, CDR2 YFSETQ. The trim removed 0 bases at V and 6 bases at J, leaving 3 bases unmatched. The full variable domain, rest sourced from reference TRBV5-1 and TRBJ2-7, is KAGVTQTPRYLIKTRGQQVTLSCSPISGHRSVSWYQQTPGQGLQFLFEYFSETQRNKGNFPGRFSGRQFSNSRSEMNVSTLELGDSALYLCASSLAGGREQYFGPGTRLTVT.